The text below deals with one T cell receptor beta chain. Its antigen remains unknown. Germline V CDR1 and CDR2: KGHSH, LQKENI. CDR3 length: 13 amino acids. V was pared by 0 bases and J by 3 bases, with 6 bases between. This sample was taken from a study of T cell responses to AZD1222 COVID-19 vaccine. The study's findings and limits: A reported finding is that nearly half of spike-specific TCRs target unmutated variant regions. The span of vaccine-associated CD4 TCRs extended across spike, with dominance at 160-218 and 743-854. Recipients of two AZD1222 doses showed rising Spike-specific TCR breadth and depth. Without day 14 samples, only post-peak T cell repertoires were studied.

Sequencing was performed with immunoSEQ multiplex PCR; in TCRdb, only in-frame clones are kept and a portion is missing. The sample records around 160,000 clones, around 90% being singletons. The material sequenced was peripheral blood, taken 28 days after the second AZD1222 dose. This sequence joins TRBV18 and TRBJ2-7; the D is unclear. This receptor was identified in an adult who received the AZD1222 COVID-19 vaccine. CDR3 nucleotides: TGTGCCAGCTCACCACCAGACGGCTACGAGCAGTACTTC. The encoded protein is CASSPPDGYEQYF.